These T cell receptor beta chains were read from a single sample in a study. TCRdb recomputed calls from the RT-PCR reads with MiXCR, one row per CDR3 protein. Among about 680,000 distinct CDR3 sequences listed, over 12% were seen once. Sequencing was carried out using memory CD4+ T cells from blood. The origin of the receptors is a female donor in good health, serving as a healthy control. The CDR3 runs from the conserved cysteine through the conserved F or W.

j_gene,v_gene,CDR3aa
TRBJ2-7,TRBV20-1,CSALAGDVSYEQYF
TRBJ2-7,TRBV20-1,CSAGDGGAIVYEQYF
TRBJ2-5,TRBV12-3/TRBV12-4,CASRSRRTGEGETQYF
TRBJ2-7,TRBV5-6,CASSRGIYEQYF
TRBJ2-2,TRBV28,CASSLQELTGELFF
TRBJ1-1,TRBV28,CASGRTGSTEAFF
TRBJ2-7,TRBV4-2,CASSQTDREQYF
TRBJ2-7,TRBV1,CTSSQCPGLGTYEQYF
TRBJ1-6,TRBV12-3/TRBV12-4,CASSLPASYNSPLHF
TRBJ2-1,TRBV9,CASSVVGQSYNEQFF
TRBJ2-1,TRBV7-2,CASSRSSDSYNEQFF
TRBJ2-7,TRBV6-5,CATLKTGLSYEQYF
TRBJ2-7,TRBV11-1,CASSLGNLGHYEQYF
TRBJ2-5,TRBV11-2,CASSFSGEGTQYF
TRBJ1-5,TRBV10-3,CAISEYGTNSNQPQHF
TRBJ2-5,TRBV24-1,CATSPDRREETQYF
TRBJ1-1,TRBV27,CASSFYPGATEAFF
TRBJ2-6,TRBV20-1,CSAADKSGANVLTF
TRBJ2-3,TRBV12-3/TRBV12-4,CASSYGGRTDTQYF
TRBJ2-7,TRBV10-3,CAISAELSVSYEQYF
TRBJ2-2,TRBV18,CASSPLGGGRDTGELFF
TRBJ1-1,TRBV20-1,CSAPPLDRDFTEAFF
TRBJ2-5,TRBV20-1,CSARSGGASGTQYF
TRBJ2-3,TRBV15,CATSVGADTQYF
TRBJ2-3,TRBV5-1,CASGEPTDTQYF
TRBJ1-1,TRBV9,CASSPGQRATEAFF
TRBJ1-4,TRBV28,CASIRDRGTEKLFF